This TCR beta chain derives from a study of cytomegalovirus exposure and HLA in healthy donors. Overall study: In a later analysis, it was reported that the 90 to 150 validation repertoires had been produced on the same platform as the 600 to 850 repertoires belonging to the first cohort.

Of note for this clone: What it recognizes is unknown.

The CDR3 runs to 15 residues. The V segment lost 0 bases and the J segment 4 bases; nucleotides outside the gene matches: 6. Germline CDR1 and CDR2: SGDLS and YYNGEE. General study points: First-cohort TCR clusters were later found to tend to co-occur in the approximately 120 validation repertoires. Usually a TCR sequence was rare, but some public TCRs were found in many donors. Both high specificity and high sensitivity reportedly marked the classifier's diagnosis of cytomegalovirus status.

The assay was immunoSEQ multiplex PCR, and TCRdb's table has in-frame clones only and misses some. This sample has around 100,000 clones, with about 94% found just once. The clonotype was recovered from a woman aged 18-29 years in good health and CMV-seronegative. Sequenced: PBMCs. The rearrangement links TRBV9 to TRBJ2-5, with 7 bases matching TRBD2. CDR3: CASSVEAGDGETQYF. The CDR3, as DNA: TGTGCCAGCAGCGTAGAGGCGGGAGACGGAGAGACCCAGTACTTC.